Sequencing of this TCR beta chain was carried out in a study of cytomegalovirus exposure and HLA in healthy donors. Study background: Earlier work reported approximately 110 million unique TCR beta sequences from 150 million to 200 million T cells.

PCR primers comprised 60 Vbeta and 13 Jbeta primers. Sequenced by immunoSEQ multiplex PCR; TCRdb stores in-frame clones only, minus some. Of 90,000 to 120,000 clones in the sample, 77% were seen once. This clone showed up just a few times. Its target is not known. The study, taken as a whole, reports: Specificity of three CMV-associated chains for CMV antigens was verified in vitro. Rarity characterized most TCR sequences, yet some public TCRs appeared in many donors.

V dropped 1 base and J dropped 5 bases, with 7 bases sitting between them. CDR1 is SGHKS, CDR2 YYEKEE, per germline (reference sequence). This CDR3 has 13 amino acids. Source material: PBMCs. The sequence came from a male donor in good health and CMV-seronegative. The V call is TRBV5-5, the J call TRBJ2-1, with D unresolved. The chain's CDR3 is CASSLWLDNEQFF. CDR3 sequence (DNA): TGTGCCAGCAGCTTGTGGCTCGACAATGAGCAGTTCTTC. Supplemented by reference TRBV5-5 and TRBJ2-1, the full variable domain reads DAGVTQSPTHLIKTRGQQVTLRCSPISGHKSVSWYQQVLGQGPQFIFQYYEKEERGRGNFPDRFSARQFPNYSSELNVNALLLGDSALYLCASSLWLDNEQFFGPGTRLTVL.